This entry describes one T cell receptor (beta chain). What this receptor recognizes is not known. The sample holds no much larger clone one base away, and base qualities are not on file. The data stem from a study of OX40 agonist ivuxolimab in advanced cancers. About the study as a whole: Ivuxolimab was a fully human IgG2 agonistic monoclonal antibody targeting the costimulatory receptor OX40 (CD134). Intravenous ivuxolimab was administered to patients every 2 weeks at six dose levels: 0.01, 0.1, 0.3, 1.5, 3 and 10 mg/kg. Of the approximately 53 patients in dose escalation, around 20 had hepatocellular carcinoma, about 15 had melanoma, 9 had renal cell carcinoma and 9 had head and neck cancer. The dose-escalation cohort was 80% to 90% male with a mean age of approximately 59 years, ranging from roughly 23 to 85. Prior anti-PD-1, anti-PD-L1 or anti-CTLA-4 therapy was permitted, and 40% of dose-escalation patients had received checkpoint inhibitors. Partial responses occurred in three dose-escalation patients: two with cutaneous melanoma and one with hepatocellular carcinoma. Peripheral TCRbeta sequencing was intended to test whether TCR sequence diversity was altered and clonal T-cell expansion was caused by ivuxolimab. The paper reports the monotherapy dose-escalation portion (N ≈ 50 patients) of the phase I ivuxolimab trial.

The trial excluded patients who had a history of autoimmune disease or were on systemic immunosuppression. Peripheral blood for TCR sequencing was collected from all dose cohorts at baseline, on cycle 4 day 1, and on cycle 7 day 1. Samples came from an open-label, multicenter, first-in-human phase I dose-escalation trial of ivuxolimab. Adults with locally advanced or metastatic head and neck squamous cell, hepatocellular, melanoma or renal cell carcinoma were enrolled in the trial. Before TCR sequencing, CD4+ and CD8+ T cells were separately sorted from peripheral blood. To sequence the TCRbeta CDR3 region, genomic DNA was isolated from the sorted cells. The immunoSEQ Assay was used to sequence the TCRbeta CDR3 regions. TCRdb holds this immuneACCESS table with in-frame rearrangements only. Some clones are missing; in checked studies, unresolved V genes explain under half, and the rest has no known cause. The sample data list just under 85,000 clones, and 70% to 90% of these were observed just once. Jointly, the top ten make up over 0.7% of the sample.

V and J lose 0 bases and 1 base, and a span of 7 bases separates them. Sequences SGHRS (CDR1) and YFSETQ (CDR2) are obtained from the germline V gene. The CDR3, cysteine through phenylalanine, is 14 amino acids long. Only the CDR3 part of the read is kept: 42 bases, read in frame from the first base. Overall study outcomes, separate from this receptor: After ivuxolimab, expanded clones were on average more numerous among CD8+ T cells than among CD4+ T cells. The antigen specificity of the clonally expanded peripheral T cells was not determined. Low levels of normalized T-cell clonal expansion were also seen in some patients who did not respond. At doses from 0.1 to 3.0 mg/kg, clonal expansion was seen in both CD4+ and CD8+ blood T cells between baseline and week 6. In the 0.1-3.0 mg/kg groups, partial responders had among the lowest normalized peripheral clonal expansion, particularly in CD8+ T cells.

The specimen comprised CD4+ or CD8+ T cells sorted from blood, sampled in a trial of the OX40 agonist ivuxolimab. The receptor comes from an adult with an advanced solid tumor such as melanoma, head and neck, liver or kidney cancer. The V and J segments used are TRBV5-1 and TRBJ2-5; a tentative D match to TRBD1 spans 6 bases. The nucleotide sequence reads as follows: TGCGCCAGCAGCTTGGACAGGGCCCAAGAGACCCAGTACTTC. Its protein product is CASSLDRAQETQYF.